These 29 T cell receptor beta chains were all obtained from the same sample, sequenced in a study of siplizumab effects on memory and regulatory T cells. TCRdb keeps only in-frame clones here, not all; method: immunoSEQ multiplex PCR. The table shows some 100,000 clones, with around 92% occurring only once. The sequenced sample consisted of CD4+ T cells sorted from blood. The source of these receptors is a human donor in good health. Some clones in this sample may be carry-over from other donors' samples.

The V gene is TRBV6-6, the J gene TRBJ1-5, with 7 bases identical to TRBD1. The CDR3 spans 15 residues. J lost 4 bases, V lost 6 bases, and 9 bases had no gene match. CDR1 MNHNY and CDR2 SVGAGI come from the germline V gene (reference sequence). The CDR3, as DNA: TGTGCCAGCAGGGAAAGGGCACAGGGGAATCAGCCCCAGCATTTT. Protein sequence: CASRERAQGNQPQHF.

The CDR3 loop reads CASSYDDEQFF. The CDR3 nucleotides read TGTGCCAGCAGTTACGACGATGAGCAGTTCTTC. This chain joins TRBV6-5 and TRBJ2-1, with no clear D. Germline CDR1 is MNHEY and CDR2 is SVGAGI. The CDR3 sequence is 11 residues long. V was cut by 2 bases and J by 8 bases, with 4 bases left in between.

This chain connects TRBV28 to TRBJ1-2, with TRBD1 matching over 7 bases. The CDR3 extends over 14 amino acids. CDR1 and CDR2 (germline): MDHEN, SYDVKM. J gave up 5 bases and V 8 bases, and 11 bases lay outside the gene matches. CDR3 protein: CASGIGGRKYGYTF. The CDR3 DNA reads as TGTGCCAGCGGCATAGGGGGCCGGAAGTATGGCTACACCTTC.

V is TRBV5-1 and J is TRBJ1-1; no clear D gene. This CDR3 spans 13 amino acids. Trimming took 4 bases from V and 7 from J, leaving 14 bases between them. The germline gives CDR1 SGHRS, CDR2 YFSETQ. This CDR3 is CASSITLRSEAFF. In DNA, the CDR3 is TGCGCCAGCAGCATAACTCTTCGTAGTGAAGCTTTCTTT. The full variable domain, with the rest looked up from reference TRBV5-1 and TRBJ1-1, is KAGVTQTPRYLIKTRGQQVTLSCSPISGHRSVSWYQQTPGQGLQFLFEYFSETQRNKGNFPGRFSGRQFSNSRSEMNVSTLELGDSALYLCASSITLRSEAFFGQGTRLTVV.

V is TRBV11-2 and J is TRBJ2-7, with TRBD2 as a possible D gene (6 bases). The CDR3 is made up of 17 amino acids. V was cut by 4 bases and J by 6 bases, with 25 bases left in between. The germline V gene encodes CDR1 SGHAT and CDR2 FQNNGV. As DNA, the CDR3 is TGTGCCAGCAGCTACCCTCGCGGACGGGAGCCCCATCCCGAGCAGTACTTC. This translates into CASSYPRGREPHPEQYF.

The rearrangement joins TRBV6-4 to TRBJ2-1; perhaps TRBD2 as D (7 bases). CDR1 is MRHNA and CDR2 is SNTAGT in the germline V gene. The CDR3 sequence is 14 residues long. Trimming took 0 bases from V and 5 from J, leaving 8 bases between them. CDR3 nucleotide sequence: TGTGCCAGCAGTGACTCCGGGGGGCACAATGAGCAGTTCTTC. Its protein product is CASSDSGGHNEQFF.

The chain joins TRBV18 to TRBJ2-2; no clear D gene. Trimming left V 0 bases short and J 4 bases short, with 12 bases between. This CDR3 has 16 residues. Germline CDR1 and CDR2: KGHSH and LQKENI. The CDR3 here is CASSPPSRLATGELFF. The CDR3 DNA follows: TGTGCCAGCTCACCACCTTCCAGGCTTGCCACCGGGGAGCTGTTTTTT.

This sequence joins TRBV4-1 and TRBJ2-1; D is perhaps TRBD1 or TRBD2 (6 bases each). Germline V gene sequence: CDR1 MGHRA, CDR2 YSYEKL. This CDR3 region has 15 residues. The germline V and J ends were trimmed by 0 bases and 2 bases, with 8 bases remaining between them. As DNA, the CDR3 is TGCGCCAGCAGCCAAGAAGGGGGGCCCTACAATGAGCAGTTCTTC. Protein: CASSQEGGPYNEQFF.

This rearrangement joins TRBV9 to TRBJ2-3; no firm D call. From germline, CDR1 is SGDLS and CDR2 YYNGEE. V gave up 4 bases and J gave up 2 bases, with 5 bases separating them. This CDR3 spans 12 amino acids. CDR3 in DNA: TGTGCCAGCAGCTTAAACACAGATACGCAGTATTTT. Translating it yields CASSLNTDTQYF.

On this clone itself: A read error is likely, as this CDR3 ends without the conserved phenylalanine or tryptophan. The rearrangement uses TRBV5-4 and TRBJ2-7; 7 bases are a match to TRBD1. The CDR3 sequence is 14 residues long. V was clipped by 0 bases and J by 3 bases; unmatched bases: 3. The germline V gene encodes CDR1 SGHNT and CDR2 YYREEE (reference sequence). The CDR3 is CASSLDRGLYEQYL. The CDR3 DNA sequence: TGTGCCAGCAGCTTGGACAGGGGTCTCTACGAGCAGTACCTC.

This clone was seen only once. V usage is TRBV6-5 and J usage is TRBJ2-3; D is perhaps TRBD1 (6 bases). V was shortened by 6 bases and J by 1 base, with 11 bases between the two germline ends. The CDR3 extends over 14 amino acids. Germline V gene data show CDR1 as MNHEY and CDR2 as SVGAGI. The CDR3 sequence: CASRIQGGTDTQYF. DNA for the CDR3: TGTGCCAGCAGAATACAGGGTGGCACAGATACGCAGTATTTT.

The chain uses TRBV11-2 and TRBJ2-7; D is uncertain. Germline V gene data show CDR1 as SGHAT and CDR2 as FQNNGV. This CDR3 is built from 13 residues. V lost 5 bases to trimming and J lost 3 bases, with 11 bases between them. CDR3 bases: TGTGCCAGCAGCCTCGACGGATACTACGAGCAGTACTTC. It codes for CASSLDGYYEQYF.

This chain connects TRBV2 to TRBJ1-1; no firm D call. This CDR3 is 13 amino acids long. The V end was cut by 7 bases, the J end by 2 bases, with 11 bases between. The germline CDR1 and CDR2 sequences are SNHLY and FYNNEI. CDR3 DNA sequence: TGTGCCAGCACCCTACTAGTTAACACTGAAGCTTTCTTT. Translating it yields CASTLLVNTEAFF.

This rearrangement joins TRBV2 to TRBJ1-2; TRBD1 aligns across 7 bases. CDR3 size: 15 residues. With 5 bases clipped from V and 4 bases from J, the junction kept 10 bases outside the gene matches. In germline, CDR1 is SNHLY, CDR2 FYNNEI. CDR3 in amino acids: CASSSGTARRYGYTF. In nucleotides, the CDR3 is TGTGCCAGCAGTTCCGGGACAGCCCGTCGCTATGGCTACACCTTC.

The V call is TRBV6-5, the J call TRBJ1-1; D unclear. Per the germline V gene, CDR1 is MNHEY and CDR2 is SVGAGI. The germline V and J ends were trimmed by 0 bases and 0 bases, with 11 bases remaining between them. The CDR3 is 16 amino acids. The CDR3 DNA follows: TGTGCCAGCAGTTACTCGACTACCCGCCTGAACACTGAAGCTTTCTTT. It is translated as CASSYSTTRLNTEAFF.

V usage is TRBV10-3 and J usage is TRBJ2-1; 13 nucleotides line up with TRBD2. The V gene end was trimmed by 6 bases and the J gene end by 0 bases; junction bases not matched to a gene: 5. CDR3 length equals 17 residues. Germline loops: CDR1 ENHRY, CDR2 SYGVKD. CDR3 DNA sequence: TGTGCCATCAGACGACTAGCGGGAGGTAGCTCCTACAATGAGCAGTTCTTC. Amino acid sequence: CAIRRLAGGSSYNEQFF.

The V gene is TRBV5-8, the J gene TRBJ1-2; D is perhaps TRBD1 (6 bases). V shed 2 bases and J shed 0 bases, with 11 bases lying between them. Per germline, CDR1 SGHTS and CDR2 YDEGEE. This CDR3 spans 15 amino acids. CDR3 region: CASSLTGPANYGYTF. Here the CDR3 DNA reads TGTGCCAGCAGCTTAACAGGGCCAGCTAACTATGGCTACACCTTC.

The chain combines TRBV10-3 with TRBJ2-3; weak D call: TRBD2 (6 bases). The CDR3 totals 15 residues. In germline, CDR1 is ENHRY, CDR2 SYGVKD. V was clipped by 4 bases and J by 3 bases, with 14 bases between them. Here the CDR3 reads CAISGGRLATDTQYF. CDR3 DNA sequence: TGTGCCATCAGTGGGGGCCGGCTAGCGACAGATACGCAGTATTTT.

DNA of the CDR3: TGTGCCAGCAGCCCGCCGGAGATTTGGGGGGTCACTGAAGCTTTCTTT. Translation gives CASSPPEIWGVTEAFF. The J gene is TRBJ1-1, the V gene TRBV7-8, with a possible D match to TRBD1 (5 bases). V gave up 5 bases and J gave up 4 bases, with 20 bases separating them. The V gene's germline CDR1 is SGHVS and CDR2 FQNEAQ. This CDR3 spans 16 amino acids.

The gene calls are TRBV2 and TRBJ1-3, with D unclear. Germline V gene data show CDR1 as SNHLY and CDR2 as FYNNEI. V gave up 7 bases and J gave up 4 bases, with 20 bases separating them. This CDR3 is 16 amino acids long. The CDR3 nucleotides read TGTGCCAGCAATTTTGAGTCCCGCGGCGGGGGAAACACCATATATTTT. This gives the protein CASNFESRGGGNTIYF.

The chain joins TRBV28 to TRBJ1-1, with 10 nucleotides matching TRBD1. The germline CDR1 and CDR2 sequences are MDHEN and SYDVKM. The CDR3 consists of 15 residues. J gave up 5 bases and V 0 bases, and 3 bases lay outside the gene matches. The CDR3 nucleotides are TGTGCCAGCAGTTTATGGAGGACAGGGGGGACTGAAGCTTTCTTT. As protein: CASSLWRTGGTEAFF.

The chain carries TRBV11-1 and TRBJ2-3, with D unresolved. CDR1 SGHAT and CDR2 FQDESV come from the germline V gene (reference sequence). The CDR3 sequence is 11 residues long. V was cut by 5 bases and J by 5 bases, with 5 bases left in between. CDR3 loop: CASSPQDTQYF. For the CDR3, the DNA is TGTGCCAGCAGCCCCCAAGATACGCAGTATTTT. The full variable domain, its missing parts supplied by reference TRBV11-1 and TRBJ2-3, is EAEVAQSPRYKITEKSQAVAFWCDPISGHATLYWYRQILGQGPELLVQFQDESVVDDSQLPKDRFSAERLKGVDSTLKIQPAELGDSAMYLCASSPQDTQYFGPGTRLTVL.

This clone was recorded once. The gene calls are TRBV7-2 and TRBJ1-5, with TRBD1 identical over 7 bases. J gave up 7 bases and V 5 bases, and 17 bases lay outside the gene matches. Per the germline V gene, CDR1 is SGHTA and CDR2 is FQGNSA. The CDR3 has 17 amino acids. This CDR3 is CASSQRGGSLGGQPQHF. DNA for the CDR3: TGTGCCAGCAGCCAAAGAGGGGGCTCTCTCGGTGGGCAGCCCCAGCATTTT. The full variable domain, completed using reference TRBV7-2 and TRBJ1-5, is GAGVSQSPSNKVTEKGKDVELRCDPISGHTALYWYRQSLGQGLEFLIYFQGNSAPDKSGLPSDRFSAERTGGSVSTLTIQRTQQEDSAVYLCASSQRGGSLGGQPQHFGDGTRLSIL.

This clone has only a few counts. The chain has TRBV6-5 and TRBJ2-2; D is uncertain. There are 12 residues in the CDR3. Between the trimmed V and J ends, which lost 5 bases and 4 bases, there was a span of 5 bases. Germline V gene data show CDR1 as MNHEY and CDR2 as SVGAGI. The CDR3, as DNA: TGTGCCAGCAGTGCCAGCACCGGGGAGCTGTTTTTT. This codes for CASSASTGELFF.

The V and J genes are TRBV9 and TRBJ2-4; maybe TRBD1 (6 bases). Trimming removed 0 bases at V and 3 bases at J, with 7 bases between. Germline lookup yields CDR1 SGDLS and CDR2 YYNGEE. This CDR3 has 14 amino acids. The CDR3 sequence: CASSVEGGKNIQYF. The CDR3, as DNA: TGTGCCAGCAGCGTAGAAGGGGGCAAAAACATTCAGTACTTC. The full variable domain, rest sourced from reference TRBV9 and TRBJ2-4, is DSGVTQTPKHLITATGQRVTLRCSPRSGDLSVYWYQQSLDQGLQFLIQYYNGEERAKGNILERFSAQQFPDLHSELNLSSLELGDSALYFCASSVEGGKNIQYFGAGTRLSVL.

CDR3 sequence (DNA): TGTGCCAGCTCACCCGGGACTAGCGGCCGGGGGGCCAACGTCCTGACTTTC. Translation gives CASSPGTSGRGANVLTF. The chain couples TRBV18 to TRBJ2-6; 11 nucleotides align to TRBD2. The CDR3 spans 17 residues. CDR1 and CDR2 (germline): KGHSH, LQKENI. Trimming at V came to 3 bases and at J to 4 bases, leaving 5 bases not matched to a gene.

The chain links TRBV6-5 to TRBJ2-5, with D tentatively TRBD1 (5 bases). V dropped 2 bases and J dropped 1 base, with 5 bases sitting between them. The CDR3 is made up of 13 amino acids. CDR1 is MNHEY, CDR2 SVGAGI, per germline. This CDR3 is CASSYDSQETQYF. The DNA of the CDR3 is TGTGCCAGCAGTTACGACAGCCAAGAGACCCAGTACTTC.

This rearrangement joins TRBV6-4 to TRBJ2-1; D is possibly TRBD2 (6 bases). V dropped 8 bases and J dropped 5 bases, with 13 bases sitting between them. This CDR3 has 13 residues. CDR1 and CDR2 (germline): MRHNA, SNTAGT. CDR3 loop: CASGAGSNNEQFF. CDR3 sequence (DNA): TGTGCCAGCGGCGCGGGAAGCAACAATGAGCAGTTCTTC.

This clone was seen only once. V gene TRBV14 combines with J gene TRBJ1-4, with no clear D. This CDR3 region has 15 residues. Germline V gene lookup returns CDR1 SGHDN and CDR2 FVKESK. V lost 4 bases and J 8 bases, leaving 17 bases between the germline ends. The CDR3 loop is CASSRSSGVGEKLFF. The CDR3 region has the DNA TGTGCCAGCAGCCGAAGCAGCGGGGTGGGGGAAAAACTGTTTTTT.